This TCR beta chain was found in a study of shared clonotypes between healthy human individuals. Deep was the level at which the assay was run. It was 300 to 350 ng DNA, roughly 28,000 T cell genomes, that went into each replicate PCR of unsorted PBMC. Measured with immunoSEQ multiplex PCR; TCRdb has only the in-frame clones, and not every one. This sample yields some 530,000 clones, of which approximately 82% are seen a single time; about 12% belongs to the top ten. This CDR3 contains 17 residues. V was clipped by 1 base and J by 2 bases, with 15 bases between them. Germline V gives CDR1 SGHVS, CDR2 FQNEAQ.

This chain connects TRBV7-8 to TRBJ1-5; D might be TRBD1 (6 bases). Sample: PBMCs. The sequence was collected from a woman between 40 and 55 years old in good health. Some clones in this sample may be carry-over from other donors' samples. The CDR3 here is CASSLVGGGMGNQPQHF. CDR3 sequence (DNA): TGTGCCAGCAGCTTAGTTGGGGGCGGGATGGGCAATCAGCCCCAGCATTTT.